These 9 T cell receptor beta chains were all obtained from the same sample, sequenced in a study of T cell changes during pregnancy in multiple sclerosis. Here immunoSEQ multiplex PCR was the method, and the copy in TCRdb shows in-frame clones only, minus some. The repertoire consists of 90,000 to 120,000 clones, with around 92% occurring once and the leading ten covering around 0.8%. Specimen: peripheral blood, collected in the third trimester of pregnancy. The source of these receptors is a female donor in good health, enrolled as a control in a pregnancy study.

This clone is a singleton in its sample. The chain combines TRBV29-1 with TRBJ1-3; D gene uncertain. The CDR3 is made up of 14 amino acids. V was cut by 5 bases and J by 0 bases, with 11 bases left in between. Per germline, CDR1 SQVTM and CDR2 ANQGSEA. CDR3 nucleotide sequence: TGCAGCGTTTTCGGCGGGAGCTCTGGAAACACCATATATTTT. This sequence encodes CSVFGGSSGNTIYF. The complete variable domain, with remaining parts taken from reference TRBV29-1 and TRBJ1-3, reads SAVISQKPSRDICQRGTSLTIQCQVDSQVTMMFWYRQQPGQSLTLIATANQGSEATYESGFVIDKFPISRPNLTFSTLTVSNMSPEDSSIYLCSVFGGSSGNTIYFGEGSWLTVV.

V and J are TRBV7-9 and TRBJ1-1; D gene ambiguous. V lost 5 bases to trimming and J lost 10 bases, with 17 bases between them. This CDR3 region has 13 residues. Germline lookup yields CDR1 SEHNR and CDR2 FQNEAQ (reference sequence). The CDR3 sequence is CASSPRRGTGAFF. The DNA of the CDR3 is TGTGCCAGCAGCCCTCGTCGGGGAACGGGAGCTTTCTTT.

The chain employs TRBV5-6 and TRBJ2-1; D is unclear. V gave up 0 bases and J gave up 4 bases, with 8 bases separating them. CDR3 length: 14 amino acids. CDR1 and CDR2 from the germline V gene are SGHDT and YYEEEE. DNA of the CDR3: TGTGCCAGCAGCTTGGCGGGTTCATACAATGAGCAGTTCTTC. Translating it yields CASSLAGSYNEQFF.

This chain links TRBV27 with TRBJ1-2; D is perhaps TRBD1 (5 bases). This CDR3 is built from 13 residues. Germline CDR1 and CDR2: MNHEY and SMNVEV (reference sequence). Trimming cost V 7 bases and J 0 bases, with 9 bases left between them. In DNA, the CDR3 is TGTGCCAGCACGGACAACCCTAACTATGGCTACACCTTC. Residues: CASTDNPNYGYTF.

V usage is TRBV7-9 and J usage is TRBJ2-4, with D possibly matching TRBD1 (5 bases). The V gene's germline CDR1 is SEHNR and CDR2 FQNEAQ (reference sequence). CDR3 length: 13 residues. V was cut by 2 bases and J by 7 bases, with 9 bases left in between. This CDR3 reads CASSLQGVNIQYF. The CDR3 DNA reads TGTGCCAGCAGCTTACAGGGTGTGAACATTCAGTACTTC. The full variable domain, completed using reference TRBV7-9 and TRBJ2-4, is DTGVSQNPRHKITKRGQNVTFRCDPISEHNRLYWYRQTLGQGPEFLTYFQNEAQLEKSRLLSDRFSAERPKGSFSTLEIQRTEQGDSAMYLCASSLQGVNIQYFGAGTRLSVL.

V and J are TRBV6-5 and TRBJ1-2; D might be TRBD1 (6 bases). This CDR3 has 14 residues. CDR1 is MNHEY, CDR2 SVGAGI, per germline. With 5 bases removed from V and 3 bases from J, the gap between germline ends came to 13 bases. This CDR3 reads CASSPPTGDYGYTF. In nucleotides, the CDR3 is TGTGCCAGCAGTCCCCCGACAGGTGACTATGGCTACACCTTC.

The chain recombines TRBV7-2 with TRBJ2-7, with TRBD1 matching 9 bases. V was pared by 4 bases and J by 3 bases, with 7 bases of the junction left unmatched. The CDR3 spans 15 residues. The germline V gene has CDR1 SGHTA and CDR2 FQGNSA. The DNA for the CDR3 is TGTGCCAGCAGCTATATGCCGGGACAGGGCTACGAGCAGTACTTC. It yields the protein CASSYMPGQGYEQYF.

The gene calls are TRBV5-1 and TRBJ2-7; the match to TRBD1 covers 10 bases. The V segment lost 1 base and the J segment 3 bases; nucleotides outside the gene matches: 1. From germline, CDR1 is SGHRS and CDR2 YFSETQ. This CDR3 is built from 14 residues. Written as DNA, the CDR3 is TGCGCCAGCAGCTTGCGGGACAGGGGCTACGAGCAGTACTTC. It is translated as CASSLRDRGYEQYF.

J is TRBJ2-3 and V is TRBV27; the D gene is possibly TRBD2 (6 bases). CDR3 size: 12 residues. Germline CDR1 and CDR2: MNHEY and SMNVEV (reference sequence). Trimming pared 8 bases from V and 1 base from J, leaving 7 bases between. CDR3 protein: CASWGGTDTQYF. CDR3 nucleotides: TGTGCCAGCTGGGGGGGCACAGATACGCAGTATTTT.